This TCR beta chain is from a study of cytomegalovirus exposure and HLA in healthy donors (dated by TCRdb to about 2017). Describing the broader study: An earlier analysis of fewer than 750 of the donors reported approximately 300 Gb of sequence data and around 100 million unique TCR beta sequences obtained from some 200 million T cells. The aim of the study was to test whether cataloging public T cell receptors could identify signatures of past pathogen exposure. A later genetic analysis used genome-wide SNP genotypes for about three fifths of the 666 donors, treating that subset as a discovery cohort. Of the roughly 400 genotyped donors, around 81% fell in the genetic ancestry cluster associated with self-reported Caucasian donors. An early release covering just under 650 HLA-typed donors comprised about 300 gigabases of sequencing data and 65 million to 100 million unique TCR sequences. Every discovery cohort repertoire had been produced on one sequencing platform. The study combined high-throughput TCR immunosequencing, statistical association of individual TCRs with disease status, and machine learning to predict cytomegalovirus infection status. Both class I and class II loci were covered by HLA typing, at four-digit resolution. In a later analysis, previously published TCR beta repertoires from some 640 donors were re-analyzed and high-resolution HLA genotyping was added so that TCR occurrence patterns could be studied. Along with the approximately 650-subject first cohort, a separate validation cohort of roughly 110 different subjects was used. Donor age, sex, ethnicity and CMV serostatus were compiled alongside the repertoire data. Typing coverage differed by locus: A, B, C, DRB1 and DQB1 were typed in about 629-640 donors, DQA1 in about 500, DPA1 in over 600, and DPB1 in 400 to 490. On average, roughly 250,000 unique TCR beta nucleotide sequences were sequenced per donor among 300 to 500 genotyped donors of the cohort, with approximately 18% of those sequences being non-productive. The study profiled the T cell repertoires of some 610 subjects by immunosequencing and related them to cytomegalovirus serostatus. Rather than drawing on any new phenotypic data, the later analysis identified candidate immune exposures from TCR beta sequences and the way those sequences occurred across donors. In an earlier analysis of a few hundred of the donors, high-throughput TCR beta sequencing was used to judge whether each TCR beta V gene segment behaved as functional or pseudogenic. Five DR-DQ haplotypes were treated as single units for association and clustering because of strong linkage in the cohort. Broader findings and caveats from the paper: When HLA alleles, especially DR and DQ, strongly co-occurred, attributing TCR associations to individual alleles was difficult. A further reported finding was that TCR beta sequences accurately predicted the HLA-A and HLA-B alleles for most subjects in the first cohort. According to a later analysis, parvovirus B19, influenza, CMV and Epstein-Barr virus appeared linked to several top co-occurrence clusters. A cluster of highly shared sequence variants was judged likely to be a technical artifact of the sequencing pipeline. Because some donors lacked HLA typing at each locus, the association tests relied only on the typed subset. It was suggested by the authors that the approach could potentially be generalized to other disease states and immunological phenotypes. In a later analysis, about 16,000 TCR beta sequences were associated with specific HLA alleles at a false discovery rate of 0.05. While some public TCRs were present in many individuals, most TCR sequences turned up only very rarely across donors. A few of the identified cytomegalovirus-associated TCR beta chains were confirmed in vitro to be specific for cytomegalovirus antigens. A later genetic analysis reported fewer N-insertions in productive TCRs among donors in an Asian-associated ancestry cluster than the roughly 650-donor mean. A later analysis found that most CMV-associated TCR beta chains appeared HLA-restricted, with HLA associations seemingly driven largely by CMV exposure. Compared with equally common non-associated chains, HLA-associated TCR beta chains in a later analysis were more clonally expanded and had lower generation probabilities. Roughly uniform sequencing depth across donors was assumed in presence/absence analyses, although this assumption may not hold. In a later genetic analysis, a missense DCLRE1C variant was associated with V-gene and J-gene trimming of TCR beta chains, and the association was replicated in an independent cohort. Linkage disequilibrium might explain the correlated functional status among segregating V segments, but an unknown experimental factor could not be ruled out. For the cohort, immune exposure information was limited to CMV serostatus. In this cohort, only TCR beta chains were sequenced, and detectable features were limited by the absence of alpha or paired-chain data. The study listed 150 to 200 TCR beta chains as associated with cytomegalovirus. The earlier analysis of nearly 600 of the donors excluded fewer than 20 rarely observed V segments, including chromosome 9 orphons, because counts were too low. In an earlier analysis of about 540 of the donors, most TCR beta V segments were observed in productive rearrangements about 87% or about 30% of the time, broadly matching IMGT annotations. Some IMGT-functional V segments, including TRBV6-2 and TRBV6-3, could not be distinguished by the 87-base-pair reads and were therefore excluded. In a later analysis, TCR association rates were found to vary across HLA loci, with the most associated TCRs seen for DRB1 alleles and the fewest for HLA-C alleles. In both the original and validation cohorts, the classifier was reported to diagnose cytomegalovirus status with high specificity and sensitivity.

The library was made by the immunoSEQ multiplex PCR assay. The multiplex PCR relied on a mix of 60 forward primers for TCR Vbeta segments and 13 reverse primers for TCR Jbeta segments. The CDR3 region of rearranged TCR beta genes was amplified from genomic DNA with a multiplex PCR assay. The amplified TCR beta libraries were sequenced on the Illumina HiSeq System as 87-base-pair reads. The original methods were these. In a later analysis, tens of millions of unique TCR beta chains were counted across the 500 to 700 repertoires, and roughly 10 million of these chains were shared by at least two donors. To remove PCR and sequencing errors, raw reads were error-corrected and collapsed into unique sequences using a nearest-neighbor algorithm that merged closely related sequences. To assign V, D and J gene segments, CDR3 sequences were aligned to IMGT reference sequences. For a sequence to be retained, a match of at least six nucleotides to both a V gene segment and a J gene segment was required. Rearrangements were called productive when the CDR3 lacked stop codons and stayed in frame with V and J; all others were non-productive. CDR3 was defined by IMGT convention, running from the second conserved V-encoded cysteine to the conserved J-encoded phenylalanine. Sequences without an unambiguous match to a single V gene segment were excluded from the earlier analysis of approximately 560 of the donors. In an earlier analysis of approximately 550 of the donors, V segments were called functional above 56.7% productive rearrangements and were called segregating when the between-donor standard deviation exceeded 5%. A statistical classification framework was built for diagnosing cytomegalovirus status from the catalog of TCR beta chain sequences. V and J gene assignment, in a later analysis, came from comparing TCR nucleotide sequences with IMGT/GENE-DB human TR gene sequences. In a later analysis, CDR3 sequences and most-parsimonious VDJ recombination scenarios were assigned using the TCRdist pipeline. In a later analysis, each TCR beta chain was defined by its CDR3 amino acid sequence together with its V-gene family, and reads without a unique V-gene family were excluded. As a way to deal with suspected cross-contamination and a sequencing artifact, a later analysis dropped 500 to 700 nucleotide sequences that were highly shared and had low generation probability. In a later analysis, a clonal expansion index was calculated for each public chain from normalized within-repertoire ranks of inferred template counts. In a later analysis, generation probabilities were computed with a VDJ recombination model fitted to out-of-frame rearrangements, and the resulting probabilities were checked against IGoR. In a later analysis, hypergeometric tests were used to score TCR-TCR, TCR-HLA and TCR-CMV co-occurrence, with a repertoire-size bias correction applied to TCR pairs. A later analysis estimated false discovery rates by permuting HLA or CMV assignments 20 times. In a later analysis, co-occurring TCRs were grouped using DBSCAN, with TCRdist sequence similarity added in when clustering inside HLA-allele-positive subsets. Repertoires with fewer than 30,000 or more than 120,000 public chains were left out of co-occurrence clustering, as were about five repertoires with anomalous nucleotide sharing. In TCRdb, the immuneACCESS table is reduced to in-frame sequences with V and J assigned. These tables do not hold every clone; where another copy was compared, an unresolved V gene accounts for under half, and the others remain unexplained. V, J and clone size derive from that table, while D and trimming were established from the DNA sequence. The sample table holds roughly 150,000 clones, of which more than 7.5% were seen once. The ten largest make up under 2% of the sample.

The cohort comprised some 680 healthy bone marrow donors. All cohort members were sampled while nominally healthy, although unrecorded immune exposures were likely present. The donor was CMV seronegative and was included in the group of around 320 seronegative cohort members. A peripheral blood sample was provided by each donor, and peripheral blood mononuclear cells were used for TCR beta sequencing. The Qiagen DNeasy Blood Extraction Kit was used to extract genomic DNA from the blood cell samples. The junction shows trimming of 4 bases on V and 11 bases on J, and the gene matches do not reach 11 bases of it. Reading the germline V gene gives CDR1 MDHEN and CDR2 SYDVKM. The CDR3 sequence holds 15 residues, the cysteine and phenylalanine included. CDR3 DNA only is kept here, 45 bases in frame from base 1. Comments on this clone: Its antigen is unknown. No much larger clonotype is one base removed from it; base qualities were not supplied.

The sequence is built from TRBV28 and TRBJ1-5; TRBD1 aligns with 10 central bases. The sample comprised PBMCs. The receptor's source is a man aged 50 to 60 in good health and CMV-seronegative. Here is the DNA: TGTGCCAGCAGTTCACTCCCGGACAGGGGGGCGGCCCAGCATTTT. It specifies CASSSLPDRGAAQHF.